A single T cell receptor beta chain is shown here with its context. The antigen is not known. TCRdb analysed the 5' RACE reads with MiXCR anew, one entry per CDR3 protein. The table has around 290,000 distinct CDR3 sequences, roughly 9.8% seen once. The data stem from a study of identical twins. General study points: Abundant beta clonotypes from cord blood had fewer insertions, unlike memory repertoires, which showed none. Instead of following the same donors, the conclusions were based on cross-sectional statistical analysis.

Germline V gene data show CDR1 as SNHLY and CDR2 as FYNNEI. This CDR3 has 15 residues. With 6 bases removed from V and 0 bases from J, the gap between germline ends came to 15 bases. These data were likewise used in another study, on yellow fever vaccine responses in identical twins.

The clonotype comes from a woman younger than 30 in good health. The rearrangement joins TRBV2 to TRBJ2-7; D remains ambiguous. Sequences were obtained from CD8+ T cells sorted from blood. The CDR3 region has the DNA TGTGCCAGCAGACAACTCAGACAAGTCTCCTACGAGCAGTACTTC. This translates into CASRQLRQVSYEQYF.